This T cell receptor beta chain was documented in a study of post-analysis software for immune sequencing data. Study as a whole: The disease courses spanned relapsing-remitting, secondary progressive and progressive-relapsing forms of multiple sclerosis.

Unique molecular identifiers tagged the TCR beta cDNA libraries. A single record per CDR3 protein comes from TCRdb applying MiXCR to the PCR reads. The data contain about 160,000 distinct CDR3 sequences, 35% to 40% of them seen just once; the ten biggest clones take up 25% to 30%. Germline assignment: CDR1 ENHRY and CDR2 SYGVKD. There are 15 residues in the CDR3. The V and J ends lost 4 bases and 4 bases, in that order; junction bases with no gene match: 8. The receptor was derived from a girl between 5 and 17 years old with multiple sclerosis. This chain uses TRBV10-3 with TRBJ1-1, with 8 bases matching TRBD1. The sample consisted of blood, taken after autologous hematopoietic stem cell transplantation. The CDR3 DNA reads as TGTGCCATCAGTGGATCTCAGGGGGCCGGCACTGAAGCTTTCTTT. As protein: CAISGSQGAGTEAFF.